The subject of this entry is one T cell receptor beta chain. This sample stems from a study of T cells in Graves' hyperthyroidism and ophthalmopathy. Germline lookup yields CDR1 MNHEY and CDR2 SVGEGT. V dropped 2 bases and J dropped 6; count of bases not matched to a gene: 5. The CDR3 contains 15 residues. The TCR beta CDR3 regions underwent amplification using RNA transcripts as the source. TCR CDR3 regions were first amplified by RT-PCR with HTBI primers. TCRdb used MiXCR to reprocess the multiplex PCR reads, holding one entry per CDR3 protein. The table has about 720,000 distinct CDR3 sequences, around 20% seen once.

What was sequenced was blood. This TCR was recovered from a woman in her fifties or sixties with Graves' hyperthyroidism that later progressed to Graves' ophthalmopathy. V is TRBV6-2 or TRBV6-3 and J is TRBJ1-5; TRBD1 agrees at 9 bases. CDR3 protein: CASSYTGGERQPQHF. The CDR3 coding sequence is TGTGCCAGCAGTTACACAGGGGGCGAACGTCAGCCCCAGCATTTT.